The clone carrying this TCR beta chain showed up just a few times. Its antigen remains unknown. This entry belongs to a study of cytomegalovirus exposure and HLA in healthy donors. Whole-study findings and limits: The authors enumerated around 150 TCR beta chains as linked to cytomegalovirus.

Sequencing was performed with immunoSEQ multiplex PCR; in TCRdb, only in-frame clones are kept and a portion is missing. The sample shows tens of thousands of clones, 95% of them seen only once. The CDR3 runs to 13 residues. Germline V gene lookup returns CDR1 MNHNY and CDR2 SVGAGI (reference sequence). The J segment lost 6 bases and the V segment lost 9 bases, leaving 10 bases of the junction unmatched. The V and J genes are TRBV6-6 and TRBJ2-7, with 8 bases identical to TRBD2. The sample taken for sequencing was PBMCs. The sequence came from a woman between 18 and 29 years old in good health and CMV-seropositive. CDR3 sequence (DNA): TGTGCCAGTACCAGCGGGAGAGGAGTCGAGCAGTACTTC. Translating gives CASTSGRGVEQYF.